The next 8 T cell receptor beta chains were all read from a single sample in a study of shared clonotypes between healthy human individuals. The method was immunoSEQ multiplex PCR; TCRdb's version includes in-frame clones alone and lacks a portion of them. The profile covers 2 million to 2.5 million clones, with 85% to 95% appearing a single time and about 0.13% taken by the ten largest. The sequencing input was naive CD4+ T cells sorted from blood. Regarding subset: CD45RA+ positively selected. Source of these receptors: a man in his late teens or twenties in good health.

The V and J genes are TRBV11-3 and TRBJ2-2; maybe TRBD1 (6 bases). The germline CDR1 and CDR2 sequences are SGHNT and YENEEA. The CDR3 runs 14 residues. Trimming removed 5 bases at V and 2 bases at J, with 9 bases between. The DNA for the CDR3 is TGTGCCAGCAGCCGGGACACTAACACCGGGGAGCTGTTTTTT. Translating gives CASSRDTNTGELFF.

The chain uses TRBV6-6 and TRBJ1-1; unclear D gene. The V end lost 3 bases, the J end lost 7 bases, and 9 bases lay between the germline ends. This CDR3 has 12 amino acids. Germline loops: CDR1 MNHNY, CDR2 SVGAGI (reference sequence). The CDR3 loop reads CASSYTTGEAFF. The CDR3 DNA is TGTGCCAGCAGTTATACGACGGGTGAAGCTTTCTTT.

The chain carries TRBV4-1 and TRBJ1-6, with 8 bases identical to TRBD1. The CDR3 spans 19 residues. Trimming cost V 0 bases and J 0 bases; bases outside gene matches: 7. CDR1 MGHRA and CDR2 YSYEKL come from the germline V gene. CDR3 sequence (DNA): TGCGCCAGCAGCCAAGATAGGGGGGACAGGAGCTCCTATAATTCACCCCTCCACTTT. Protein product: CASSQDRGDRSSYNSPLHF.

To note about this clone: Different DNA sequences within this sample yield the same CDR3. The genes are TRBV30 and TRBJ2-6, with D possibly being TRBD1 (6 bases). Trimming cost V 7 bases and J 0 bases, with 7 bases left between them. Germline V lookup: CDR1 GTSNPN, CDR2 SVGIG (reference sequence). The CDR3 has 13 residues. The CDR3 nucleotides are TGTGCCTCGGACAGCTCTGGGGCCAACGTCCTGACTTTC. Its translation: CASDSSGANVLTF.

With respect to this clone: Distinct nucleotide sequences in the sample also encode this CDR3. In DNA, the CDR3 is TGCGCCAGCAGCTTGGGACAGCCTAATCAGCCCCAGCATTTT. Amino acid sequence: CASSLGQPNQPQHF. The chain joins TRBV5-1 to TRBJ1-5; weak D call: TRBD1 (5 bases). Germline loops: CDR1 SGHRS, CDR2 YFSETQ. The length of the CDR3 is 14 residues. V was pared by 0 bases and J by 4 bases, with 8 bases between.

CDR3: CASSPGAGEKLFF. The CDR3 bases are TGTGCCAGCAGCCCCGGGGCGGGTGAAAAACTGTTTTTT. The chain is built from TRBV7-9 and TRBJ1-4; weak D call: TRBD1 (5 bases). Trimming took off 5 bases at V and 7 bases at J, with 11 bases between the two ends. From germline, CDR1 is SEHNR and CDR2 FQNEAQ (reference sequence). This CDR3 has 13 amino acids.

The chain uses TRBV7-2 and TRBJ2-7; 7 positions match TRBD2. The germline V gene encodes CDR1 SGHTA and CDR2 FQGNSA. This CDR3 is 14 amino acids long. V was clipped by 2 bases and J by 5 bases; unmatched bases: 6. The CDR3 protein is CASSLRSGAHEQYF. CDR3 nucleotide sequence: TGTGCCAGCAGCTTAAGGAGCGGGGCCCACGAGCAGTACTTC.

The gene calls are TRBV2 and TRBJ1-6, with a weak D call TRBD1 (5 bases). The CDR3 is 13 residues long. Germline CDR1 SNHLY, CDR2 FYNNEI. V shed 4 bases and J shed 9 bases, with 10 bases lying between them. As DNA, the CDR3 is TGTGCCAGCAGTGTGGGGGTGAGTTCACCCCTCCACTTT. Translated: CASSVGVSSPLHF.